This T cell receptor (beta chain) originates from a study of shared clonotypes between healthy human individuals. Study-wide points: Relative to their counterparts shared across all four donors, non-shared clonotypes exhibited diminished generation probabilities.

Remarks on this clone: Antigen unknown.

Between the trimmed V and J ends, which lost 4 bases and 0 bases, there was a span of 14 bases. CDR1 is SGHRS and CDR2 is YFSETQ in the germline V gene. The CDR3 length is 16 residues. Here immunoSEQ multiplex PCR was the method, and the copy in TCRdb shows in-frame clones only, minus some. The sample lists more than 500,000 clones, about 96% occurring once. Source material: naive CD4+ T cells sorted from blood. Subset given: CD45RA+ positively selected. The source of this sequence is a woman in her thirties in good health. The V call is TRBV5-1, the J call TRBJ2-1; D is undetermined. The CDR3 DNA is TGCGCCAGCAGCCACCGCCGTAGTAGCTCCTACAATGAGCAGTTCTTC. Residues: CASSHRRSSSYNEQFF. The whole variable domain, filled in from reference TRBV5-1 and TRBJ2-1, reads KAGVTQTPRYLIKTRGQQVTLSCSPISGHRSVSWYQQTPGQGLQFLFEYFSETQRNKGNFPGRFSGRQFSNSRSEMNVSTLELGDSALYLCASSHRRSSSYNEQFFGPGTRLTVL.